These 10 T cell receptor beta chains came from one sample sequenced in a study of blood T cell repertoires in COVID-19. Some clones are missing from TCRdb's copy, which holds only in-frame ones; the method was immunoSEQ multiplex PCR. The data hold approximately 300,000 clones, with about 90% observed a single time. The specimen was peripheral blood. The receptors shown here come from a man aged 18 to 30 who had recovered from COVID-19.

The chain recombines TRBV7-3 with TRBJ2-1; TRBD2 matches at 8 bases. The germline gives CDR1 SGHTA, CDR2 FQGTGA. V dropped 5 bases and J dropped 0; count of bases not matched to a gene: 3. The CDR3 covers 15 residues. The CDR3 sequence: CASSQSGSSYNEQFF. CDR3 nucleotides: TGTGCCAGCAGCCAGAGCGGGAGCTCCTACAATGAGCAGTTCTTC.

The chain joins TRBV12-3 or TRBV12-4 to TRBJ1-2, with D uncertain. The CDR3 has 11 residues. Trimming stripped 3 bases from V and 5 bases from J, with 4 bases between. The CDR3 nucleotides are TGTGCCAGCAGTTTCCAGTATGGCTACACCTTC. Translating it yields CASSFQYGYTF.

The rearrangement joins TRBV5-1 to TRBJ1-1, with D possibly matching TRBD1 (5 bases). The CDR3 contains 14 residues. Between the trimmed V and J ends, which lost 4 bases and 1 base, there was a span of 11 bases. From germline, CDR1 is SGHRS and CDR2 YFSETQ. CDR3 sequence (DNA): TGCGCCAGCAGCCGGGGGGAGCAGAACACTGAAGCTTTCTTT. This translates into CASSRGEQNTEAFF.

V is TRBV19 and J is TRBJ2-1; 8 nucleotides line up with TRBD1. V was pared by 2 bases and J by 5 bases, with 2 bases of the junction left unmatched. Germline loops: CDR1 LNHDA, CDR2 SQIVND (reference sequence). This CDR3 region has 14 residues. CDR3 protein: CASSISGGNNEQFF. CDR3 bases: TGTGCCAGTAGTATATCAGGGGGCAACAATGAGCAGTTCTTC.

The V and J genes are TRBV7-3 and TRBJ2-1; 8 bases line up with TRBD2. With 5 bases clipped from V and 2 bases from J, the junction kept 8 bases outside the gene matches. Germline-derived CDR1 and CDR2 are SGHTA and FQGTGA. The CDR3 covers 16 residues. The CDR3 coding sequence is TGTGCCAGCAGCCAGAATAGCGGGGAAGCCTACAATGAGCAGTTCTTC. Its protein product is CASSQNSGEAYNEQFF. The full variable domain, completed using reference TRBV7-3 and TRBJ2-1, is GAGVSQTPSNKVTEKGKYVELRCDPISGHTALYWYRQSLGQGPEFLIYFQGTGAADDSGLPNDRFFAVRPEGSVSTLKIQRTERGDSAVYLCASSQNSGEAYNEQFFGPGTRLTVL.

The chain links TRBV15 to TRBJ2-7; perhaps TRBD1 as D (5 bases). The germline V and J ends were trimmed by 2 bases and 7 bases, with 9 bases remaining between them. The CDR3 has 12 amino acids. CDR1 is LNHNV and CDR2 is YYDKDF in the germline V gene (reference sequence). The CDR3 coding sequence is TGTGCCACCAGCAGACGACAGTCTGAGCAGTACTTC. Translation: CATSRRQSEQYF.

The V call is TRBV12-3 or TRBV12-4, the J call TRBJ2-2; D ambiguous. V lost 6 bases and J 5 bases, leaving 10 bases between the germline ends. The CDR3 length is 13 residues. CDR3 in DNA: TGTGCCAGCAGCGCGTTGAGGACCGGGGAGCTGTTTTTT. Its protein is CASSALRTGELFF.

CDR3 sequence: CASSLLAPTGPRETQYF. DNA of the CDR3: TGTGCCAGCAGTTTACTTGCCCCTACAGGGCCAAGAGAGACCCAGTACTTC. The V gene is TRBV27, the J gene TRBJ2-5, with D possibly matching TRBD1 (6 bases). This CDR3 is 17 amino acids long. CDR1 and CDR2 from the germline V gene are MNHEY and SMNVEV (reference sequence). V lost 2 bases and J lost 4, with 20 bases in between.

This clone was counted between two and nine times. V and J are TRBV5-1 and TRBJ2-2; a weak D match, TRBD1 (6 bases). The CDR3 runs to 14 residues. The germline V gene has CDR1 SGHRS and CDR2 YFSETQ. Between the trimmed V and J ends, which lost 3 bases and 5 bases, there was a span of 11 bases. The CDR3 loop is CASSYRQATGELFF. The CDR3, as DNA: TGCGCCAGCAGCTACCGACAGGCGACCGGGGAGCTGTTTTTT.

In this sample, this clone turned up once. The V and J genes are TRBV6-6 and TRBJ2-7; 8 bases agree with TRBD2. The germline V gene has CDR1 MNHNY and CDR2 SVGAGI (reference sequence). The CDR3 consists of 14 residues. After removal of 6 bases from V and 3 bases from J, the junction contained 7 bases not matched to a gene. CDR3 coding DNA: TGTGCCAGCAGCCTCTCCGGGGGGGGCTACGAGCAGTACTTC. Its translation: CASSLSGGGYEQYF.